A selection of T cell receptor beta chains follows, all from one sample in a study of blood T cell repertoires in COVID-19. The data were produced by immunoSEQ multiplex PCR, yet TCRdb's version contains in-frame clones alone and is incomplete. The sample consists of some 140,000 clones, 75% to 90% of them appearing once. Sequenced input: PBMCs or T cells enriched from blood (not recorded which). Receptors originate from a man aged 25-40 years who had recovered from COVID-19. Each CDR3 is given with its conserved first and last residue. D genes are given only for firm matches. Part of the rows lack a size; the others show once, few, many or a class for expanded clones.

>TRBD2|TRBV5-6|.|16|TRBJ2-1
CASSLGSGRTYNEQFF
TGTGCCAGCAGCTTGGGTAGCGGGAGGACCTACAATGAGCAGTTCTTC
>TRBD2|TRBV12-5|once|17|TRBJ2-3
CASGPGLAGGSTDTQYF
TGTGCTAGTGGTCCCGGACTAGCGGGAGGCAGCACAGATACGCAGTATTTT
>.|TRBV16|.|18|TRBJ1-2
CASSLNPPTDARGYGYTF
TGTGCCAGCAGCCTCAACCCCCCGACAGATGCCAGGGGATATGGCTACACCTTC
>TRBD2|TRBV5-4|few|17|TRBJ2-2
CASSSLSAGANTGELFF
TGTGCCAGCAGTTCCCTGTCGGCGGGGGCGAACACCGGGGAGCTGTTTTTT
>TRBD2|TRBV18|.|16|TRBJ2-3
CASSPSTSGAGDTQYF
TGTGCCAGCTCACCGTCCACTAGCGGAGCGGGAGATACGCAGTATTTT
>.|TRBV18|.|14|TRBJ1-5
CASSPAMVGQPQHF
TGTGCCAGCTCACCAGCCATGGTGGGCCAGCCCCAGCATTTT
>TRBD2|TRBV19|.|19|TRBJ2-1
CASSMVQLAETYFSNEQFF
TGTGCCAGTAGTATGGTACAACTAGCGGAGACGTACTTCTCCAATGAGCAGTTCTTC
>TRBD1|TRBV19|.|16|TRBJ1-3
CASSTLATGFGNTIYF
TGTGCCAGTAGTACCTTAGCGACAGGGTTTGGAAACACCATATATTTT
>.|TRBV12-5|.|14|TRBJ2-4
CASAPGGWQNIQYF
TGTGCTAGTGCCCCCGGCGGATGGCAAAACATTCAGTACTTC
>TRBD2|TRBV5-8|.|19|TRBJ2-5
CASSPRGTSGGRFQETQYF
TGTGCCAGCAGCCCCAGAGGGACTAGCGGGGGCCGGTTCCAAGAGACCCAGTACTTC
>.|TRBV7-9|.|15|TRBJ2-2
CASSLRQANTGELFF
TGTGCCAGCAGCTTACGCCAGGCGAACACCGGGGAGCTGTTTTTT
>TRBD2|TRBV6-1|.|15|TRBJ2-1
CASSDRTSGRNEQFF
TGTGCCAGCAGTGATCGGACTAGCGGGAGAAATGAGCAGTTCTTC
>TRBD1|TRBV6-5|few|14|TRBJ1-1
CASSRTGENTEAFF
TGTGCCAGCAGTCGGACAGGCGAGAACACTGAAGCTTTCTTT
>TRBD1|TRBV6-2/TRBV6-3|.|17|TRBJ1-2
CASSSRTGGPSSYGYTF
TGTGCCAGCAGTAGTCGGACAGGGGGACCGTCAAGCTATGGCTACACCTTC
>TRBD1|TRBV29-1|.|14|TRBJ2-4
CSVTGTGGLNIQYF
TGCAGCGTTACCGGGACAGGGGGCTTAAACATTCAGTACTTC
>TRBD1|TRBV6-5|few|14|TRBJ1-2
CASSPDGQGYGYTF
TGTGCCAGCAGTCCCGACGGACAGGGCTATGGCTACACCTTC
>TRBD2|TRBV19|.|17|TRBJ2-1
CASSATSGRDSYNEQFF
TGTGCCAGTAGTGCGACTAGCGGGAGGGATTCCTACAATGAGCAGTTCTTC
>.|TRBV27|few|14|TRBJ2-3
CAIKSGYGTDTQYF
TGTGCCATCAAAAGCGGGTACGGTACAGATACGCAGTATTTT
>TRBD1|TRBV19|.|15|TRBJ1-5
CASGQGSYSNQPQHF
TGTGCCAGCGGACAGGGTTCCTATAGCAATCAGCCCCAGCATTTT
>TRBD1|TRBV9|.|15|TRBJ1-4
CASSGQTGHNEKLFF
TGTGCCAGCAGCGGGCAGACAGGGCATAATGAAAAACTGTTTTTT
>.|TRBV18|.|16|TRBJ1-1
CASSPPVGGASTEAFF
TGTGCCAGCTCACCACCGGTGGGGGGGGCGAGCACTGAAGCTTTCTTT
>TRBD1|TRBV2|.|14|TRBJ2-3
CASSTTGGADTQYF
TGTGCCAGCAGTACAACAGGGGGAGCAGATACGCAGTATTTT
>TRBD2|TRBV6-2/TRBV6-3|.|13|TRBJ2-1
CASSDGLGGEQFF
TGTGCCAGCAGTGATGGACTAGGTGGTGAGCAGTTCTTC
>TRBD2|TRBV3-1/TRBV3-2|.|16|TRBJ2-3
CASSHRKAGGADTQYF
TGTGCCAGCAGCCATCGGAAGGCGGGGGGCGCAGATACGCAGTATTTT
>TRBD2|TRBV27|.|16|TRBJ2-3
CASSLWAGGKGDTQYF
TGTGCCAGCAGTTTATGGGCGGGGGGCAAGGGAGATACGCAGTATTTT
>TRBD2|TRBV6-1|.|15|TRBJ2-5
CASSELAGFQETQYF
TGTGCCAGCAGTGAACTAGCGGGGTTTCAAGAGACCCAGTACTTC
>TRBD1|TRBV12-5|.|17|TRBJ1-6
CASGLDTTGGYNSPLHF
TGTGCTAGTGGTTTAGATACGACAGGGGGGTATAATTCACCCCTCCACTTT
>.|TRBV10-3|.|14|TRBJ2-2
CAIKGLQNTGELFF
TGTGCCATCAAGGGACTCCAGAACACCGGGGAGCTGTTTTTT
>.|TRBV24-1|.|16|TRBJ1-5
CATSDPDSYSNQPQHF
TGTGCCACCAGTGATCCTGACAGTTATAGCAATCAGCCCCAGCATTTT
>TRBD1|TRBV18|.|14|TRBJ2-1
CASSLGTGGDEQFF
TGTGCCAGCTCACTAGGGACAGGGGGCGATGAGCAGTTCTTC
>.|TRBV13|.|15|TRBJ2-4
CASSLSVVAKNIQYF
TGTGCCAGCAGCTTATCGGTCGTGGCCAAAAACATTCAGTACTTC
>.|TRBV7-2|.|14|TRBJ1-2
CASSLGGGNYGYTF
TGTGCCAGCAGCCTCGGGGGAGGGAACTATGGCTACACCTTC
>.|TRBV30|.|15|TRBJ1-5
CAWSVTRRVDQPQHF
TGTGCCTGGAGTGTAACCCGACGGGTCGATCAGCCCCAGCATTTT
>TRBD1|TRBV19|.|14|TRBJ2-7
CASSAWTGKGEQYF
TGTGCCAGTAGTGCCTGGACAGGGAAGGGCGAGCAGTACTTC
>.|TRBV5-1|.|16|TRBJ2-3
CASSLGATPSTDTQYF
TGCGCCAGCAGCTTGGGGGCTACCCCAAGCACAGATACGCAGTATTTT
>.|TRBV3-1/TRBV3-2|.|14|TRBJ1-6
CASSHRQYNSPLHF
TGTGCCAGCAGCCACCGACAGTATAATTCACCCCTCCACTTT